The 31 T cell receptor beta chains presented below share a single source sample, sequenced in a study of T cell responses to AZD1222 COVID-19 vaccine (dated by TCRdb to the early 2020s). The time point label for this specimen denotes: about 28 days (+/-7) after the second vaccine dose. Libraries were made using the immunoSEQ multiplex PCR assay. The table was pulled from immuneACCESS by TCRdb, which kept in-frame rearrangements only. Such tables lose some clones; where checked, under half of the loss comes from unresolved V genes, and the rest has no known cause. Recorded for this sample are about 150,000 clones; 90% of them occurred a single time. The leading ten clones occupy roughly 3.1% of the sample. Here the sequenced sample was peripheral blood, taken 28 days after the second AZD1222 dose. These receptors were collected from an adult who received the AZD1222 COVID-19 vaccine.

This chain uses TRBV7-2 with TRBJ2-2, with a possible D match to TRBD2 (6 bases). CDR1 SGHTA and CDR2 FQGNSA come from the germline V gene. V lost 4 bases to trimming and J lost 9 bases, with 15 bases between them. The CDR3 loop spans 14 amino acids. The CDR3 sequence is CASSSGLPLRELFF. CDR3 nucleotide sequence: TGTGCCAGCAGCTCGGGACTCCCCCTCCGGGAGCTGTTTTTT.

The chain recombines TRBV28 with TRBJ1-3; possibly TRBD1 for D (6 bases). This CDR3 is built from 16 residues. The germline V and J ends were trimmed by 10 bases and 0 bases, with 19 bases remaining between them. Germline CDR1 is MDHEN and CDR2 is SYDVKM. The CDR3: CATRSGKGGSGNTIYF. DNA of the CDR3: TGTGCCACCCGTAGCGGGAAAGGGGGCTCTGGAAACACCATATATTTT.

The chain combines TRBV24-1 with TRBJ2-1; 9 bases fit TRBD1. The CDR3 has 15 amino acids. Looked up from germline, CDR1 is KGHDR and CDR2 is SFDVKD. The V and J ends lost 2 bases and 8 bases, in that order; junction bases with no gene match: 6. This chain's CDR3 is CATSDWGQGVHEQFF. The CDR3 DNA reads TGTGCCACCAGTGATTGGGGACAGGGCGTCCATGAGCAGTTCTTC.

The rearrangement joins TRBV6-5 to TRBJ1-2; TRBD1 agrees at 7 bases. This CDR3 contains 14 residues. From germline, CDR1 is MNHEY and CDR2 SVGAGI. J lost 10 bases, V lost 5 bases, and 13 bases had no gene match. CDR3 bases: TGTGCCAGCAGTAGGGAATATAAGACAGGGCCCTACACCTTC. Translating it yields CASSREYKTGPYTF.

CDR3 in DNA: TGTGCCAGCAGCTTAGCGAGCGGGAGGTGGGTCACCGGGGAGCTGTTTTTT. Its translation is CASSLASGRWVTGELFF. The chain recombines TRBV7-6 with TRBJ2-2, with 9 bases matching TRBD2. Germline V gene lookup returns CDR1 SGHVS and CDR2 FNYEAQ. The CDR3 length is 17 residues. V gave up 0 bases and J gave up 4 bases; unmatched junction bases: 6.

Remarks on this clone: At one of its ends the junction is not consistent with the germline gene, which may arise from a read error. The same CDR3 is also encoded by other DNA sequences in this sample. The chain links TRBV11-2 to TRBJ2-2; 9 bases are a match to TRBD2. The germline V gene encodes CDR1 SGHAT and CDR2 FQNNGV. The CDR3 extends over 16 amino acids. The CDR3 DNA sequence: TGTGCCAGCAGCTTAGGTCTAGCGGGGAACACCGGGGAGTTGTTTTTT. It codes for CASSLGLAGNTGELFF.

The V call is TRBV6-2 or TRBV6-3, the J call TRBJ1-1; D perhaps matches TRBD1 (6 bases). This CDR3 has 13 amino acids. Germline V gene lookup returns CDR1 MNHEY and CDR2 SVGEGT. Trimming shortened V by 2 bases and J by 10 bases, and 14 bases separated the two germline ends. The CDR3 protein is CASSYTGAGRAFF. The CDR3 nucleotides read TGTGCCAGCAGTTACACGGGGGCGGGAAGAGCTTTCTTT.

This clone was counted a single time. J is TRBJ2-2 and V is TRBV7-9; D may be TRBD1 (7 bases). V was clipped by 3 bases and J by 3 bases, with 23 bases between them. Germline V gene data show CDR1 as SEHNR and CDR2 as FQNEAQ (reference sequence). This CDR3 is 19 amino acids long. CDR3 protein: CASSLIREQGRRDTGELFF. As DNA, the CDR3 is TGTGCCAGCAGCTTGATCAGAGAACAGGGGAGGAGGGACACCGGGGAGCTGTTTTTT.

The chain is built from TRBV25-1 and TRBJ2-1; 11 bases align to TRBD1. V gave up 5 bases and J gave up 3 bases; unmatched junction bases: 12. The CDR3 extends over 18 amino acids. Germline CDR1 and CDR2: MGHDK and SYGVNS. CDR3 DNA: TGTGCCAGCAGTCCTACTACCGGGACAGGGGGGAACTACAATGAGCAGTTCTTC. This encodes CASSPTTGTGGNYNEQFF.

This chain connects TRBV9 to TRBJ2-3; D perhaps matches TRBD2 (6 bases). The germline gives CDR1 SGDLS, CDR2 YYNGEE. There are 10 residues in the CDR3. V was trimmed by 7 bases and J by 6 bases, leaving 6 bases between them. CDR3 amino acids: CASGGDTQYF. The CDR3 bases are TGTGCCAGCGGAGGGGATACGCAGTATTTT.

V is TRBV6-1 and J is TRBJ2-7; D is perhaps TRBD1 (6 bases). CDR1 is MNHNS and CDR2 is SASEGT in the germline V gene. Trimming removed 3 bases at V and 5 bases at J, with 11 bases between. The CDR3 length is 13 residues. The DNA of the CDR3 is TGTGCCAGCAGTGATACAGGGCCCAACGAGCAGTACTTC. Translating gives CASSDTGPNEQYF.

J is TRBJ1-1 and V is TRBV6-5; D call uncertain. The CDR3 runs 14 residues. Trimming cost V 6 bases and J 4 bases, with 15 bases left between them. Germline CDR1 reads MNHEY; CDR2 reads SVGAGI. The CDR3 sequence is CASSSNHQTTEAFF. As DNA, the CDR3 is TGTGCCAGCAGCAGCAATCACCAGACCACTGAAGCTTTCTTT.

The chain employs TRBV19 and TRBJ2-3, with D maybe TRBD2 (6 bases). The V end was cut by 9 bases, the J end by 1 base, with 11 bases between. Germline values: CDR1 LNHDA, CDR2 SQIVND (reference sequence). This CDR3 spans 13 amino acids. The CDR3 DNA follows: TGTGCCAGCCGGCGGGAAGGCACAGATACGCAGTATTTT. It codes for CASRREGTDTQYF.

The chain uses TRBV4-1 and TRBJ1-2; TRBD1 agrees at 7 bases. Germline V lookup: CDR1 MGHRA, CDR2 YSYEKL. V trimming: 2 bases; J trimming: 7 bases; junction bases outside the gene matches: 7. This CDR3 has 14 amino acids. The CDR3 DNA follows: TGCGCCAGCAGCCAATACAGGGGATCTGTTGGCTACACCTTC. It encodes CASSQYRGSVGYTF.

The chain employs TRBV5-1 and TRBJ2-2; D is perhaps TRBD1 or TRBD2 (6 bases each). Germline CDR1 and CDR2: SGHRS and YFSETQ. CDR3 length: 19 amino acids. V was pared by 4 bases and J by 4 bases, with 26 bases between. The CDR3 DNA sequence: TGCGCCAGCAGCCTAGGACAGAAGGGACTTGTTCCCATCACCGGGGAGCTGTTTTTT. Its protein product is CASSLGQKGLVPITGELFF.

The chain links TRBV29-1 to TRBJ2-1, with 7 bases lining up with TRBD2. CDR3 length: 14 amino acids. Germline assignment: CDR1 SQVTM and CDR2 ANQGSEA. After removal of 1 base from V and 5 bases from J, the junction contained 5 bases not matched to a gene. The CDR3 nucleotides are TGCAGCGTTGAAGGCCTAGCGGTGAACAATGAGCAGTTCTTC. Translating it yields CSVEGLAVNNEQFF.

CDR3: CASSPGAGELFF. DNA for the CDR3: TGTGCCAGTAGCCCCGGTGCCGGGGAGCTGTTTTTT. The chain couples TRBV19 to TRBJ2-2, with D hard to call. V lost 6 bases and J 6 bases, leaving 8 bases between the germline ends. The CDR3 consists of 12 residues. The germline CDR1 and CDR2 sequences are LNHDA and SQIVND (reference sequence).

The CDR3 nucleotides are TGTGCCAGCAGCTTAGAGGGGGCGGCCGCCTACGAGCAGTACTTC. Translation gives CASSLEGAAAYEQYF. This chain joins TRBV11-2 and TRBJ2-7, with TRBD1 as a possible D gene (6 bases). The germline V gene has CDR1 SGHAT and CDR2 FQNNGV. Trimming stripped 0 bases from V and 2 bases from J, with 11 bases between. This CDR3 contains 15 residues.

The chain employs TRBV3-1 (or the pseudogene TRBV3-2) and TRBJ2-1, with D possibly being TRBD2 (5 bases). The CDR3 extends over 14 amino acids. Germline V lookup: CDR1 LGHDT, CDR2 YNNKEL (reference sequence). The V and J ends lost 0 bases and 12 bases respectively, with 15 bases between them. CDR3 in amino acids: CASSQEGRLQRQFF. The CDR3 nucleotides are TGTGCCAGCAGCCAAGAAGGCAGACTACAAAGGCAGTTCTTC.

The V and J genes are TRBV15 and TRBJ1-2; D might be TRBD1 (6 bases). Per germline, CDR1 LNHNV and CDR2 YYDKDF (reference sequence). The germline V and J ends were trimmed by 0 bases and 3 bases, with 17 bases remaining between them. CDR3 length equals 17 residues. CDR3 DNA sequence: TGTGCCACCAGCAGAGATCGACAGGAGAATTCCGACTATGGCTACACCTTC. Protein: CATSRDRQENSDYGYTF.

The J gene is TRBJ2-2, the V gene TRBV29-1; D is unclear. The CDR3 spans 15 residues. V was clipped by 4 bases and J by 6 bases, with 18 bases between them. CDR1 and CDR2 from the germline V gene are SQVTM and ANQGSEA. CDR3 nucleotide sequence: TGCAGCGTTGGGGATGTCGGAGCCAAGGCCGGGGAGCTGTTTTTT. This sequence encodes CSVGDVGAKAGELFF.

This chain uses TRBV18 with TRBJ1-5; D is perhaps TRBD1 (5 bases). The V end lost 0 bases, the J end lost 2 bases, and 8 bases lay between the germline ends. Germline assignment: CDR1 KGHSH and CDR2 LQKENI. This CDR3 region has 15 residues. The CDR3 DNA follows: TGTGCCAGCTCACCACCGGGGCACGGCAATCAGCCCCAGCATTTT. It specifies CASSPPGHGNQPQHF.

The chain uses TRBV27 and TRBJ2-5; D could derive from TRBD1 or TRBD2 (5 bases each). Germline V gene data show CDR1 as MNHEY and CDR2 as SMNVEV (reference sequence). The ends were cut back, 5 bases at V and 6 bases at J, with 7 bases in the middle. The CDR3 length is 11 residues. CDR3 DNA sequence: TGTGCCAGCAGTACGGGACAGACCCAGTACTTC. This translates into CASSTGQTQYF.

CDR3: CASSPLREVGTDTQYF. CDR3 coding DNA: TGTGCCAGCAGCCCGCTTAGGGAGGTGGGCACAGATACGCAGTATTTT. This chain links TRBV5-4 with TRBJ2-3, with D perhaps matching TRBD2 (6 bases). CDR1 is SGHNT and CDR2 is YYREEE in the germline V gene (reference sequence). This CDR3 has 16 residues. The germline V and J ends were trimmed by 4 bases and 1 base, with 16 bases remaining between them.

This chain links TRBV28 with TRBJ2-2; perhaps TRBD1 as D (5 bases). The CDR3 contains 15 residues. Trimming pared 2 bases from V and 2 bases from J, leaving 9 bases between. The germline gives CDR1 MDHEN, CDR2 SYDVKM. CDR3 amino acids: CASSLGRVNTGELFF. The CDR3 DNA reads TGTGCCAGCAGTTTAGGCAGGGTAAACACCGGGGAGCTGTTTTTT.

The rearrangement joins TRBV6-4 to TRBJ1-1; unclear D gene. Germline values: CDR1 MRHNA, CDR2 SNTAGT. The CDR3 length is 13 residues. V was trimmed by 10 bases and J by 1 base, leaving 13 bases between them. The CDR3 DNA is TGTGCCACCGAGGAGGGTGAGAACACTGAAGCTTTCTTT. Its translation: CATEEGENTEAFF.

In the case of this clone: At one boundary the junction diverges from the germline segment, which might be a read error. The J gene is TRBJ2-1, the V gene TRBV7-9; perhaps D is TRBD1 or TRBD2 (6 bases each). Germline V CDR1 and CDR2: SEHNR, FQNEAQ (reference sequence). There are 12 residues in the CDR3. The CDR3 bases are TGTGCCAGCAGCTTAGGGGCGGGACACGTTCTCTTC. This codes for CASSLGAGHVLF.

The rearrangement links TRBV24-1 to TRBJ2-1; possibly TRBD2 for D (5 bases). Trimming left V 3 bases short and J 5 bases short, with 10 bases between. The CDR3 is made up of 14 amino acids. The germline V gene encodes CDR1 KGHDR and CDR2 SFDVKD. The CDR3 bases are TGTGCCACCAGTGATCCGGGGTTCAACAATGAGCAGTTCTTC. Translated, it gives CATSDPGFNNEQFF.

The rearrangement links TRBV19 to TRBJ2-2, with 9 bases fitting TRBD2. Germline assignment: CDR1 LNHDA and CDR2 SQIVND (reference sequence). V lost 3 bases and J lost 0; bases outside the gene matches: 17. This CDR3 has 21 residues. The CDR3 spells CASSIPRASGTSWTNTGELFF. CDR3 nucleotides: TGTGCCAGTAGTATCCCGCGGGCTAGCGGGACCTCATGGACGAACACCGGGGAGCTGTTTTTT.

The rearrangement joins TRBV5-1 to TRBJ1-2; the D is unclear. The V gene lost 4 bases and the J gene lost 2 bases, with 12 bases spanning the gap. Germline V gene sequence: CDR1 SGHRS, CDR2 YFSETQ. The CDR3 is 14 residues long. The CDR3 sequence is CASSQQMSNYGYTF. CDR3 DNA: TGCGCCAGCAGCCAACAGATGTCAAACTATGGCTACACCTTC.

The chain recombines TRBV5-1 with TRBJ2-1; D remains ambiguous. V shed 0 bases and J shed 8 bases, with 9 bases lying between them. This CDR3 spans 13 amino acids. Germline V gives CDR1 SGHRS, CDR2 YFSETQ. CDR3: CASSLAPGDEQFF. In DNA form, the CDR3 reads TGCGCCAGCAGCTTGGCCCCTGGGGATGAGCAGTTCTTC.